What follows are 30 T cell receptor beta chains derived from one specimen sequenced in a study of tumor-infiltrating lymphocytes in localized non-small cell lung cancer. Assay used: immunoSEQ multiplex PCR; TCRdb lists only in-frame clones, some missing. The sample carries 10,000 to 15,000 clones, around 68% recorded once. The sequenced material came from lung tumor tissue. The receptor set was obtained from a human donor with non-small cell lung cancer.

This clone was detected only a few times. As DNA, the CDR3 is TGTGCCAGCAGTCTACCTAGGACAGCTTCCCTCTCAGGGGTAGGGAACACTGAAGCTTTCTTT. Translating it yields CASSLPRTASLSGVGNTEAFF. V usage is TRBV28 and J usage is TRBJ1-1, with D maybe TRBD1 (6 bases). V lost 5 bases to trimming and J lost 1 base, with 32 bases between them. This CDR3 is 21 amino acids long. Germline CDR1 reads MDHEN; CDR2 reads SYDVKM.

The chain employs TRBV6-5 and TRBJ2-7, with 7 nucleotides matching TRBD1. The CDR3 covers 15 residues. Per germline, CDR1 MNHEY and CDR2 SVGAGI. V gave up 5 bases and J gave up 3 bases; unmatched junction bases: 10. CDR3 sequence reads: CASSREGAQVYEQYF. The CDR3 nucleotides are TGTGCCAGCAGTCGAGAGGGGGCTCAAGTCTACGAGCAGTACTTC.

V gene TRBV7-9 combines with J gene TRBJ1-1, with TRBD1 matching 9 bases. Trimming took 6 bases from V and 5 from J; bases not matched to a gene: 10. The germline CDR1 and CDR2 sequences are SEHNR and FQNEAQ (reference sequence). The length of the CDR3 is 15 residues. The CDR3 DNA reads TGTGCCAGCAGTCCAGCGGACAGGGGATGGACTGAAGCTTTCTTT. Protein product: CASSPADRGWTEAFF.

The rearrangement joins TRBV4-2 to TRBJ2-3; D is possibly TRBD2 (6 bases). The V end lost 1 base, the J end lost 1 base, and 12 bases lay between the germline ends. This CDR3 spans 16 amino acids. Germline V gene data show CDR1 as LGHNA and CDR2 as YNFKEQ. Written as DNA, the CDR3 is TGTGCCAGCAGCCAAGCAAGCGGGTCGGGCACAGATACGCAGTATTTT. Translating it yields CASSQASGSGTDTQYF.

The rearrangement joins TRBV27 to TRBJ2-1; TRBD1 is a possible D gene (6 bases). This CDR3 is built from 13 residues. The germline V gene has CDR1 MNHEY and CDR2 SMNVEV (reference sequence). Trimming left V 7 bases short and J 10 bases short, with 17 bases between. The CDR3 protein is CASTPPQGGEQFF. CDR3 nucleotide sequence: TGTGCCAGCACCCCCCCACAGGGCGGCGAGCAGTTCTTC.

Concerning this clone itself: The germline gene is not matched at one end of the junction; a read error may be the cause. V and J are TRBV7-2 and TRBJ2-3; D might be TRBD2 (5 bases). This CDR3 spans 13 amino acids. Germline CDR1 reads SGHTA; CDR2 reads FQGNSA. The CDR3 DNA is TGTGCCAGCAGCCTAGCCCGGGCAGATACGCAGTATTTT. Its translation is CASSLARADTQYF.

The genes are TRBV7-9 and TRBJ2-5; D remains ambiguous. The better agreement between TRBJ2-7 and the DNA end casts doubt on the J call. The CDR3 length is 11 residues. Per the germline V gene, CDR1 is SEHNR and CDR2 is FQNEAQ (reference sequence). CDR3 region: CASSSNYEQYF. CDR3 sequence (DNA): TGTGCCAGCAGCTCAAACTACGAGCAGTACTTC.

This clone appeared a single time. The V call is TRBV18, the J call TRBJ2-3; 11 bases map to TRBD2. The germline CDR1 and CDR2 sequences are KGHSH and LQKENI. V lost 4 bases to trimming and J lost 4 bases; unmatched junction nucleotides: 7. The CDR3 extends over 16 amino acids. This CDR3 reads CASSLGGTSGPDTQYF. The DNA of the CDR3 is TGTGCCAGCTCACTGGGGGGGACTAGCGGCCCAGATACGCAGTATTTT.

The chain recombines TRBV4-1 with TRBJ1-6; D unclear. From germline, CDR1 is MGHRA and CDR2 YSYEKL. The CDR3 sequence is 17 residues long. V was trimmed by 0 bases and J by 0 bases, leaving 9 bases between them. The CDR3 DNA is TGCGCCAGCAGCCAAGATGTGAGAAGCTCCTATAATTCACCCCTCCACTTT. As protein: CASSQDVRSSYNSPLHF.

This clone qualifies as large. The CDR3 spells CSVYRGNTEAFF. The CDR3 nucleotides read TGCAGCGTTTACAGGGGGAACACTGAAGCTTTCTTT. The rearrangement links TRBV29-1 to TRBJ1-1; TRBD1 agrees at 7 bases. Trimming cost V 5 bases and J 1 base; bases outside gene matches: 1. Germline CDR1 SQVTM, CDR2 ANQGSEA. The CDR3 spans 12 residues.

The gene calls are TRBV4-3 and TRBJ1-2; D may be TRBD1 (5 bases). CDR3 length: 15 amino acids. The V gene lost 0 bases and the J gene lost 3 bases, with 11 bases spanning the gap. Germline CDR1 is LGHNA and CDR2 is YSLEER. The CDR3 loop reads CASSQDWGEHYGYTF. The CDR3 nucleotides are TGCGCCAGCAGCCAAGATTGGGGCGAGCACTATGGCTACACCTTC.

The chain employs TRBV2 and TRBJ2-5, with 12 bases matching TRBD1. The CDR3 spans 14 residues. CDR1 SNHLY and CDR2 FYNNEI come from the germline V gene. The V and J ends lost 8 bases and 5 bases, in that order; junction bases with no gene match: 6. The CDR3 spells CASGGGQGAETQYF. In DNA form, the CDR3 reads TGTGCCAGCGGGGGGGGACAGGGGGCTGAGACCCAGTACTTC.

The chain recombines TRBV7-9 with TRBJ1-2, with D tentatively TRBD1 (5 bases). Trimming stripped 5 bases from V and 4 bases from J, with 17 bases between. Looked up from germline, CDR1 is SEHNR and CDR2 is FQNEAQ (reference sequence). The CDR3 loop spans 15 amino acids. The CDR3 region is CASSLGDDPGYGYTF. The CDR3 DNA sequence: TGTGCCAGCAGCCTGGGGGACGACCCAGGCTATGGCTACACCTTC.

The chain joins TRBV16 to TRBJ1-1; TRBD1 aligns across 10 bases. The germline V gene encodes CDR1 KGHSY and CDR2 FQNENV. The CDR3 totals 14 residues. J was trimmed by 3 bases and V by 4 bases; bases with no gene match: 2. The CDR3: CASSRTGGDTEAFF. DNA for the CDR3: TGTGCCAGCAGCCGGACAGGGGGTGACACTGAAGCTTTCTTT.

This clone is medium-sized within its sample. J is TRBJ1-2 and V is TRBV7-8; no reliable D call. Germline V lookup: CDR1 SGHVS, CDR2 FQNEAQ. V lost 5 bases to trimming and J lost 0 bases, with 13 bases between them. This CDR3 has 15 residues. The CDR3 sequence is CASSPRIGPNYGYTF. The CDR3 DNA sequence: TGTGCCAGCAGCCCCCGGATCGGGCCTAACTATGGCTACACCTTC.

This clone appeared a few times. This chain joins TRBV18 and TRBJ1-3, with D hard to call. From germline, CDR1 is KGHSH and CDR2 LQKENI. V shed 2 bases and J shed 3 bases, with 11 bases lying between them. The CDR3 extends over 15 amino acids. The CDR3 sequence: CASSPTRAGGNTIYF. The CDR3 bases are TGTGCCAGCTCACCAACGCGAGCCGGTGGAAACACCATATATTTT. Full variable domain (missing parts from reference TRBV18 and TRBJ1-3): NAGVMQNPRHLVRRRGQEARLRCSPMKGHSHVYWYRQLPEEGLKFMVYLQKENIIDESGMPKERFSAEFPKEGPSILRIQQVVRGDSAAYFCASSPTRAGGNTIYFGEGSWLTVV.

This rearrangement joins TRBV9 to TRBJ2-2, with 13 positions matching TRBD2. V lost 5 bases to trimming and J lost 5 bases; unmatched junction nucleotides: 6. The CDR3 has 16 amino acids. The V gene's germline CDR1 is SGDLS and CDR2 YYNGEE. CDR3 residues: CASSGLAGVGTGELFF. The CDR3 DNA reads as TGTGCCAGCAGTGGACTAGCGGGAGTTGGGACCGGGGAGCTGTTTTTT.

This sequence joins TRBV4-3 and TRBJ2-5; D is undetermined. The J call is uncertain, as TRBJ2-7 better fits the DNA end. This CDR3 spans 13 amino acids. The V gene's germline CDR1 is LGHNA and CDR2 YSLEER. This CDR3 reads CASSQDIRYEQYF. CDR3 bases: TGCGCCAGCAGCCAAGATATCCGCTACGAGCAGTACTTC.

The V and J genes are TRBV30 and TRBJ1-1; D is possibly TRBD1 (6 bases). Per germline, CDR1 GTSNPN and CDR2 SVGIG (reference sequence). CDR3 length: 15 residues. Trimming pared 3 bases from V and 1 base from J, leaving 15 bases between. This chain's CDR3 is CAWRKGEVRNTEAFF. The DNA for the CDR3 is TGTGCCTGGAGGAAGGGGGAGGTCAGGAACACTGAAGCTTTCTTT. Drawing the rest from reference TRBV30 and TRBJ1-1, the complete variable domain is SQTIHQWPATLVQPVGSPLSLECTVEGTSNPNLYWYRQAAGRGLQLLFYSVGIGQISSEVPQNLSASRPQDRQFILSSKKLLLSDSGFYLCAWRKGEVRNTEAFFGQGTRLTVV.

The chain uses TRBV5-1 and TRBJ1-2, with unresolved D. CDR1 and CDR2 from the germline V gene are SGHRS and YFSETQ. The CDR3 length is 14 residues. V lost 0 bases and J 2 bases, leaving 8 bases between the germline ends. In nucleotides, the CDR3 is TGCGCCAGCAGCTTGGAAGGTCGCAACTATGGCTACACCTTC. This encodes CASSLEGRNYGYTF.

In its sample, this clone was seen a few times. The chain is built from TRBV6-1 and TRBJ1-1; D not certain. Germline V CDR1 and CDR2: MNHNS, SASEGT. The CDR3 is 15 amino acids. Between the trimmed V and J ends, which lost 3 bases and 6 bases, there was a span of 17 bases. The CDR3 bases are TGTGCCAGCAGTGACCTAACTAATCCCCGCGCTGAAGCTTTCTTT. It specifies CASSDLTNPRAEAFF.

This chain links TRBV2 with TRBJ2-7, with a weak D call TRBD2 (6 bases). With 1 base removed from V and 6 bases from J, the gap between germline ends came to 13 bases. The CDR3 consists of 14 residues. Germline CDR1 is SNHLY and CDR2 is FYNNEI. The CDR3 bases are TGTGCCAGCAGTGAAGGTGGTAGGGGACTCGAGCAGTACTTC. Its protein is CASSEGGRGLEQYF.

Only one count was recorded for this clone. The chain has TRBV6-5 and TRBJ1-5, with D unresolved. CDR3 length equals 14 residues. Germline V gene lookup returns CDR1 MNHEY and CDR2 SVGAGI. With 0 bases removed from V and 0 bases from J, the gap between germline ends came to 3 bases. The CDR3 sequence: CASSYSHSNQPQHF. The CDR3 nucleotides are TGTGCCAGCAGTTACTCTCATAGCAATCAGCCCCAGCATTTT.

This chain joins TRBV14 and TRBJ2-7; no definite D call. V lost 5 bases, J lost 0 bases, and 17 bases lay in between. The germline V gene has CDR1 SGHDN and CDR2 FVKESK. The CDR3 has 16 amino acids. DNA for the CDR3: TGTGCCAGCAGCAATGTTAGGACCAAGAGCTCCTACGAGCAGTACTTC. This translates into CASSNVRTKSSYEQYF.

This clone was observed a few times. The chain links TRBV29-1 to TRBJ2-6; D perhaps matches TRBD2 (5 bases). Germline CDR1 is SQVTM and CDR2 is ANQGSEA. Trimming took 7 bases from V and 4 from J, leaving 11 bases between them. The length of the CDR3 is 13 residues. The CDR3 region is CSAAPGGANVLTF. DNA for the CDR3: TGCAGCGCTGCCCCGGGGGGGGCCAACGTCCTGACTTTC.

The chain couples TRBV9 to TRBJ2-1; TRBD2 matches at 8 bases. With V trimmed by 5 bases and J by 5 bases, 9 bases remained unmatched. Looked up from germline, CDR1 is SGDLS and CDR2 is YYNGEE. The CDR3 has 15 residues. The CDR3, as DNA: TGTGCCAGCAGTTGGACCGGGACTAGTAACAATGAGCAGTTCTTC. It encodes CASSWTGTSNNEQFF.

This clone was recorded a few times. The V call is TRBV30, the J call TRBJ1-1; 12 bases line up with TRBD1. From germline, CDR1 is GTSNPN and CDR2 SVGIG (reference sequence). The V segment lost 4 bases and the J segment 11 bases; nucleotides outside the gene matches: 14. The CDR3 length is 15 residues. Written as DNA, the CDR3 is TGTGCCTGGAACAAGCCGGGACAGGGGGCCTGGGGCGCTTTCTTT. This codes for CAWNKPGQGAWGAFF.

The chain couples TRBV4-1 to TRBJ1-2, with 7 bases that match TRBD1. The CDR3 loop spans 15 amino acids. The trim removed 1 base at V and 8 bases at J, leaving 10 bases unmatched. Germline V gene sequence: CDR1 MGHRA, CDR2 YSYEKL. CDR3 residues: CASSQGDRVGGGYTF. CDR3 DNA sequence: TGCGCCAGCAGCCAAGGAGACAGGGTTGGAGGGGGCTACACCTTC.

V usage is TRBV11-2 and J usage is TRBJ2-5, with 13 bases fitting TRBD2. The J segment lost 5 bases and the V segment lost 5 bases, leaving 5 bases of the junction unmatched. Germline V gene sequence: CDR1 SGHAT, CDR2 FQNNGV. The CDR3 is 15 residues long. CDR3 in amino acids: CASSPWTSGSETQYF. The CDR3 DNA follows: TGTGCCAGCAGCCCGTGGACTAGCGGGAGTGAGACCCAGTACTTC.

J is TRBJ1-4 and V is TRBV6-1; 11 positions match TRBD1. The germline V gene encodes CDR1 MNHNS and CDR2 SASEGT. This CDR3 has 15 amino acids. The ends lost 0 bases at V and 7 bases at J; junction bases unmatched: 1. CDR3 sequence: CASSEAGTGGEKLFF. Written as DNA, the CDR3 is TGTGCCAGCAGTGAAGCGGGGACAGGGGGTGAAAAACTGTTTTTT.